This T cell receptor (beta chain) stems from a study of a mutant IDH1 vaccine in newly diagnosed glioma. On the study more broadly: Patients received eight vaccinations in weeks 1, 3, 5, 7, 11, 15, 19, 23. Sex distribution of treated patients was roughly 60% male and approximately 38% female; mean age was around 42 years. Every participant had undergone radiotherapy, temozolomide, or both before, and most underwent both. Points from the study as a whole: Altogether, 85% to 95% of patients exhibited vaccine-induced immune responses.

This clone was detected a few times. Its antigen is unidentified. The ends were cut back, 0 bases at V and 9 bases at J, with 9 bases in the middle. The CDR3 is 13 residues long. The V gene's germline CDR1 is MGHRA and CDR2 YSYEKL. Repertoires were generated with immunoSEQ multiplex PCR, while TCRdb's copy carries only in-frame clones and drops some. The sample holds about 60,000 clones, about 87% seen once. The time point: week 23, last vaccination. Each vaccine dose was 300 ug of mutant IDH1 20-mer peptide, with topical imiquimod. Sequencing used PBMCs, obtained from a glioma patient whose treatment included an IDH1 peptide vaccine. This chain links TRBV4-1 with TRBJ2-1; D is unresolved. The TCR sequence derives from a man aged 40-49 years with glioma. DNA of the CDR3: TGCGCCAGCAGCCAAGAGGGGTACCTTGAGCAGTTCTTC. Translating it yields CASSQEGYLEQFF.